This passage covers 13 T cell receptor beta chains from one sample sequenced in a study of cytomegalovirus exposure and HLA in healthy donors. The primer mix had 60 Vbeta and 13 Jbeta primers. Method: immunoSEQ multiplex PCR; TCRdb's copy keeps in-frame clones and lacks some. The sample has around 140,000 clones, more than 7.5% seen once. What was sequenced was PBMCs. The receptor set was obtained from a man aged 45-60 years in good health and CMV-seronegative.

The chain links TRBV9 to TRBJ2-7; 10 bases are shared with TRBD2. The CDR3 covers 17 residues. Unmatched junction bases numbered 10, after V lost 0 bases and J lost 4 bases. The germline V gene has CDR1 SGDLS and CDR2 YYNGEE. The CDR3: CASSVAAASGSIYEQYF. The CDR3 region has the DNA TGTGCCAGCAGCGTAGCCGCGGCTAGCGGGAGTATTTACGAGCAGTACTTC.

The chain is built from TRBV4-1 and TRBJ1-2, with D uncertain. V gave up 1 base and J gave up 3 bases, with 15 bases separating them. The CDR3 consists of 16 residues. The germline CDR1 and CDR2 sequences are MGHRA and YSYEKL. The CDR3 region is CASSQGGSLGHYGYTF. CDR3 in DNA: TGCGCCAGCAGCCAAGGAGGATCTTTAGGCCACTATGGCTACACCTTC.

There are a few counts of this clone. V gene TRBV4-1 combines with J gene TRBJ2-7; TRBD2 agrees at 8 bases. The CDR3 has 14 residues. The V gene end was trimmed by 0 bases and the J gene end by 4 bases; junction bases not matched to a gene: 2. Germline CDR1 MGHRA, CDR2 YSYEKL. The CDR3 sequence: CASSQDERGYEQYF. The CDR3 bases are TGCGCCAGCAGCCAAGACGAGCGGGGGTACGAGCAGTACTTC.

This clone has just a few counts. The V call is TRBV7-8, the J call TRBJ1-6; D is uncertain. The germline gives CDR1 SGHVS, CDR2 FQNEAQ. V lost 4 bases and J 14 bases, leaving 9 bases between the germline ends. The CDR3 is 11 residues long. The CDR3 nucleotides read TGTGCCAGCAGCTATCGGGAAACCCTCCACTTT. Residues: CASSYRETLHF.

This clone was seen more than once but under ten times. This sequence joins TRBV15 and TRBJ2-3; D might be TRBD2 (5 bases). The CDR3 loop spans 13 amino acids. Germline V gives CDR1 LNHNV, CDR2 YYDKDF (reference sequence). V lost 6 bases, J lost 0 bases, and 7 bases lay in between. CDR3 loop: CATRASSTDTQYF. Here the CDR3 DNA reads TGTGCCACCAGGGCTAGCAGCACAGATACGCAGTATTTT.

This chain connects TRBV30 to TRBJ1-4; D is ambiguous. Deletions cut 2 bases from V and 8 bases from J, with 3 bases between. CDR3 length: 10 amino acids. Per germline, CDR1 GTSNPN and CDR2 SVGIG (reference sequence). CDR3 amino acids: CAWSLEKLFF. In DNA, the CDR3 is TGTGCCTGGAGTCTGGAAAAACTGTTTTTT.

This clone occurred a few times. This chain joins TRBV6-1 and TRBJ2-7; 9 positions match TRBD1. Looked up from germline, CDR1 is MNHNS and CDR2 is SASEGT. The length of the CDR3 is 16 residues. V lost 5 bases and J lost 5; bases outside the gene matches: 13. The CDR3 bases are TGTGCCAGCAGTCAAGTCCACGGGACAGGGAGGCACGAGCAGTACTTC. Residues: CASSQVHGTGRHEQYF.

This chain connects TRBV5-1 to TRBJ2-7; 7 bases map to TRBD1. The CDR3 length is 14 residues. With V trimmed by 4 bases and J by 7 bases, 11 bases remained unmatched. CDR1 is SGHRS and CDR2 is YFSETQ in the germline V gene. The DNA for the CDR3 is TGCGCCAGCAGCGGAACAGGGGACACGGGGGAGCAGTACTTC. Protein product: CASSGTGDTGEQYF.

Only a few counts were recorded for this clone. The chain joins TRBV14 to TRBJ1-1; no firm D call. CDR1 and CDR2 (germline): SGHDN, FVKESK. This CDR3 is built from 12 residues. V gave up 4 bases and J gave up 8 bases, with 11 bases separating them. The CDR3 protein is CASSRHESEAFF. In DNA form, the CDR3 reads TGTGCCAGCAGCCGACACGAAAGCGAAGCTTTCTTT.

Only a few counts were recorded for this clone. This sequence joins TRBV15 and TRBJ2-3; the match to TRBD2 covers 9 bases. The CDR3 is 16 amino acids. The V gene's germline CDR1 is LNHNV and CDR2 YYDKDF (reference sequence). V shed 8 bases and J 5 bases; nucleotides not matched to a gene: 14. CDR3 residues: CATDAWASGTIDTQYF. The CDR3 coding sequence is TGTGCCACCGACGCGTGGGCTAGCGGGACCATAGATACGCAGTATTTT.

The CDR3 bases are TGTGCCAGCAGCTTAGACGGCCTAGGCCAGCCCCAGCATTTT. It codes for CASSLDGLGQPQHF. This chain links TRBV7-8 with TRBJ1-5; the D is unclear. Germline V gene lookup returns CDR1 SGHVS and CDR2 FQNEAQ. The CDR3 extends over 14 amino acids. With 1 base removed from V and 7 bases from J, the gap between germline ends came to 11 bases.

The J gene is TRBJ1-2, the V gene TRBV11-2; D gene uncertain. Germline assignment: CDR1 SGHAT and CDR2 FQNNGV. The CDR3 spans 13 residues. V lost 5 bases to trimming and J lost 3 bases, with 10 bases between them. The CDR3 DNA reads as TGTGCCAGCAGCCCGACCGAGGACTATGGCTACACCTTC. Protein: CASSPTEDYGYTF.

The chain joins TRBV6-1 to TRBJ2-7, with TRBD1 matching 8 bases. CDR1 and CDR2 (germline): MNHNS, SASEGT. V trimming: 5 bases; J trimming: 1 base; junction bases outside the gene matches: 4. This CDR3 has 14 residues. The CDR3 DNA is TGTGCCAGCAGTAGGGACAGGAGTTCCTACGAGCAGTACTTC. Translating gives CASSRDRSSYEQYF.